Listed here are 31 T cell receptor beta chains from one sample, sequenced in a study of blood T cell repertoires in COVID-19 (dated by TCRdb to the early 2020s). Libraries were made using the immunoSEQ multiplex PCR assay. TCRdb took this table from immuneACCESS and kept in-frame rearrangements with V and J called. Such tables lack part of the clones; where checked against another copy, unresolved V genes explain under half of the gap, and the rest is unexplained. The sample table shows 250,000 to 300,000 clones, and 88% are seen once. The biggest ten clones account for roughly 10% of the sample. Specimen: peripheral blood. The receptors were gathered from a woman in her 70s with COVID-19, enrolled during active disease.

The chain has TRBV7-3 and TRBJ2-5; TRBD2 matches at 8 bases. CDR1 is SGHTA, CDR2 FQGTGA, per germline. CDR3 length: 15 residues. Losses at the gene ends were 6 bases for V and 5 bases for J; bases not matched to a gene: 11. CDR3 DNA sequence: TGTGCCAGCAGTTTGACTAGCGTAGGATGGGAGACCCAGTACTTC. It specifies CASSLTSVGWETQYF.

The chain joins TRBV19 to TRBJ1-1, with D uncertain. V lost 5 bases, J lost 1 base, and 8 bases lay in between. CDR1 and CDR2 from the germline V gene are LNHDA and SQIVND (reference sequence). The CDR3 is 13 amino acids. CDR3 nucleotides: TGTGCCAGTAGTCCCAACAGGAACACTGAAGCTTTCTTT. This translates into CASSPNRNTEAFF.

For the CDR3, the DNA is TGCGCCAGCAGCCTCCCCGGCAGGTCTCCCTATGGCTACACCTTC. It is translated as CASSLPGRSPYGYTF. The chain recombines TRBV4-1 with TRBJ1-2; D is uncertain. The germline gives CDR1 MGHRA, CDR2 YSYEKL. Trimming left V 4 bases short and J 4 bases short, with 16 bases between. The CDR3 covers 15 residues.

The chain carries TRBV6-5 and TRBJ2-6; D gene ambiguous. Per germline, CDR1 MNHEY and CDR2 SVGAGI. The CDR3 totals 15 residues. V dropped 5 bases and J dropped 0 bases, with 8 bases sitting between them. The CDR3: CASSPQSSGANVLTF. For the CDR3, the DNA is TGTGCCAGCAGTCCACAGAGCTCTGGGGCCAACGTCCTGACTTTC.

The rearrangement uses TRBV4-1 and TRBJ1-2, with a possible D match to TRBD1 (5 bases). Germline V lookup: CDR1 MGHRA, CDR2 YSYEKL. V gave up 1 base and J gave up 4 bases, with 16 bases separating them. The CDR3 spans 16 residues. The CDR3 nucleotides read TGCGCCAGCAGCCAAGGTTGGTTTCAGGGAAGCTATGGCTACACCTTC. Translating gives CASSQGWFQGSYGYTF.

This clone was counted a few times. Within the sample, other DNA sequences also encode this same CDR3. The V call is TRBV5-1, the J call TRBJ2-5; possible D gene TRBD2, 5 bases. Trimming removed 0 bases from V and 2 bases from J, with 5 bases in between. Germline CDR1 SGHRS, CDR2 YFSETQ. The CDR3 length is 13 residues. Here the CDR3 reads CASSLGLQETQYF. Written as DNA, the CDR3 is TGCGCCAGCAGCTTGGGACTACAAGAGACCCAGTACTTC.

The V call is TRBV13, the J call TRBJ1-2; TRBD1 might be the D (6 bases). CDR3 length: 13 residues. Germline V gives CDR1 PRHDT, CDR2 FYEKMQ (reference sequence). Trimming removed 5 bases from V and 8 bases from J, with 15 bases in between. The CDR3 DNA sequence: TGTGCCAGCAGCGAAACAGGGTCCCGCGGCTACACCTTC. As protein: CASSETGSRGYTF.

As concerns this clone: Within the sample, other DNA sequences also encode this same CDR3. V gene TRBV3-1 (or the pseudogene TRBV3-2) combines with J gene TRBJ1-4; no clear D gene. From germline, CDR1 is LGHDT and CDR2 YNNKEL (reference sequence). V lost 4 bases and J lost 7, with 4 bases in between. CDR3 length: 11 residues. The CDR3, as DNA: TGTGCCAGCAGCCGAGGTGAAAAACTGTTTTTT. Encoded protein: CASSRGEKLFF.

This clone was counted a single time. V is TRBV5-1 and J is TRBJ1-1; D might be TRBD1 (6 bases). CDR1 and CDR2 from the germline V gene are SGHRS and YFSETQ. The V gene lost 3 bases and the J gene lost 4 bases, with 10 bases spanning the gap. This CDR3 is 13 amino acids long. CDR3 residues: CASSSAGVTEAFF. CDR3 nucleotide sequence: TGCGCCAGCAGCTCCGCAGGGGTCACTGAAGCTTTCTTT.

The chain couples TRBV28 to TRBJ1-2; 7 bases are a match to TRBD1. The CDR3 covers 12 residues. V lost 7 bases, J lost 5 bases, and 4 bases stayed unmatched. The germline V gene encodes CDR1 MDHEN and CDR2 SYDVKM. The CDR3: CASTTGQYGYTF. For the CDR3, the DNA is TGTGCCAGCACTACGGGACAGTATGGCTACACCTTC.

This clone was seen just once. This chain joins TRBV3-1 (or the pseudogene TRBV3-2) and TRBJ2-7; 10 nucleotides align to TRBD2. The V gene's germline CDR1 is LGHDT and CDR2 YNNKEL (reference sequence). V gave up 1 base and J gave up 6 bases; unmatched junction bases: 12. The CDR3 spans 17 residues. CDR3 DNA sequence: TGTGCCAGCAGCCAAGTATTCTATTGGACTAGCGGTGGCGAGCAGTACTTC. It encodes CASSQVFYWTSGGEQYF.

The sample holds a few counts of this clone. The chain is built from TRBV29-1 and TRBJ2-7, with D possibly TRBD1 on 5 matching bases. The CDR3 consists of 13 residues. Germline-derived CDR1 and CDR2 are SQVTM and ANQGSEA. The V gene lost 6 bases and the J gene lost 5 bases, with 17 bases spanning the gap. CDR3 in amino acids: CSVRYGAVHEQYF. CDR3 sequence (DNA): TGCAGCGTGAGGTATGGGGCCGTCCACGAGCAGTACTTC.

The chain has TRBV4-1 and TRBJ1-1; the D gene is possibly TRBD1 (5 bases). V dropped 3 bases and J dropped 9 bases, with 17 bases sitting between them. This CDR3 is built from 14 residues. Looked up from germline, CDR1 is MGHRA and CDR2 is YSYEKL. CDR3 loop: CASSQPDRQAKAFF. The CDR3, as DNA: TGCGCCAGCAGCCAGCCTGACAGACAAGCAAAAGCTTTCTTT.

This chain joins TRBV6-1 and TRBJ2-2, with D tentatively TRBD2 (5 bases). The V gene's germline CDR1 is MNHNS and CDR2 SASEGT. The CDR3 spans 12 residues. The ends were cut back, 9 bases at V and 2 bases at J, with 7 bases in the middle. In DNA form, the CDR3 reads TGTGCCAGTTCTAGCAACACCGGGGAGCTGTTTTTT. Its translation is CASSSNTGELFF.

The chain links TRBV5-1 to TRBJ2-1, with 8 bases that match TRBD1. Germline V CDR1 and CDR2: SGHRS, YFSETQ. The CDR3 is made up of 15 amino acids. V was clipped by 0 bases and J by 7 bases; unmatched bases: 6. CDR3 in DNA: TGCGCCAGCAGCTTGGCCGGACAGGGTGTTAATGAGCAGTTCTTC. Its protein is CASSLAGQGVNEQFF.

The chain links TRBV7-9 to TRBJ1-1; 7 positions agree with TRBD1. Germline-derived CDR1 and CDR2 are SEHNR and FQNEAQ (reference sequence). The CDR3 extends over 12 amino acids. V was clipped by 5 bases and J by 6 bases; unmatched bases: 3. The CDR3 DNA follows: TGTGCCAGCAGCAAAGGGACAGCTGAAGCTTTCTTT. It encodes CASSKGTAEAFF.

In DNA form, the CDR3 reads TGTGCCAGCAGCGTGACTAGCGGGGGTGGGGAGACCCAGTACTTC. The encoded protein is CASSVTSGGGETQYF. This chain joins TRBV9 and TRBJ2-5, with 12 bases matching TRBD2. V gave up 2 bases and J gave up 5 bases; unmatched junction bases: 4. The germline CDR1 and CDR2 sequences are SGDLS and YYNGEE. CDR3 length: 15 residues. Supplemented by reference TRBV9 and TRBJ2-5, the full variable domain reads DSGVTQTPKHLITATGQRVTLRCSPRSGDLSVYWYQQSLDQGLQFLIQYYNGEERAKGNILERFSAQQFPDLHSELNLSSLELGDSALYFCASSVTSGGGETQYFGPGTRLLVL.

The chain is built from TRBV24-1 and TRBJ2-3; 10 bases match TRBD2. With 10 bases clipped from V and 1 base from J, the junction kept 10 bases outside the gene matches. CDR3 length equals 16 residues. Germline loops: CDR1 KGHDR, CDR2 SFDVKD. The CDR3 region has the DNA TGTGCCACAAGACAAACCGGGACTAGCGGCACAGATACGCAGTATTTT. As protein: CATRQTGTSGTDTQYF.

The CDR3 is CASSLDRKSYNEQFF. Written as DNA, the CDR3 is TGCGCCAGCAGCTTGGACAGGAAGTCCTACAATGAGCAGTTCTTC. The genes are TRBV5-1 and TRBJ2-1; TRBD1 is a possible D gene (5 bases). The CDR3 totals 15 residues. Per the germline V gene, CDR1 is SGHRS and CDR2 is YFSETQ. Trimming stripped 0 bases from V and 1 base from J, with 8 bases between.

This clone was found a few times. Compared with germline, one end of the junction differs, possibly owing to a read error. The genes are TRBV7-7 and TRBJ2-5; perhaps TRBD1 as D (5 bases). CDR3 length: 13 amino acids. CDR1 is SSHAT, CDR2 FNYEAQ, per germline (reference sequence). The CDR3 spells CASSFSGLETQYF. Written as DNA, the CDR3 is TGTGCTAGCAGCTTTTCAGGGCTAGAGACCCAGTACTTC.

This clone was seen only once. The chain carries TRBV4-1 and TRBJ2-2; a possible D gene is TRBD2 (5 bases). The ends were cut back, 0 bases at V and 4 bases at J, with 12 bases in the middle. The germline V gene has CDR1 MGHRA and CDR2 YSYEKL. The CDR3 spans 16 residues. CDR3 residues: CASSQEPGLGTGELFF. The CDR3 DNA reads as TGCGCCAGCAGCCAAGAACCCGGACTCGGCACCGGGGAGCTGTTTTTT.

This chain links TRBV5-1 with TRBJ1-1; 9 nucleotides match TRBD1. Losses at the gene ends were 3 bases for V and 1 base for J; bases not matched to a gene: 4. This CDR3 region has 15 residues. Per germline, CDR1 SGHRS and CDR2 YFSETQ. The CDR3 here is CASSYGTGWNTEAFF. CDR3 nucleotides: TGCGCCAGCAGCTATGGGACAGGGTGGAACACTGAAGCTTTCTTT.

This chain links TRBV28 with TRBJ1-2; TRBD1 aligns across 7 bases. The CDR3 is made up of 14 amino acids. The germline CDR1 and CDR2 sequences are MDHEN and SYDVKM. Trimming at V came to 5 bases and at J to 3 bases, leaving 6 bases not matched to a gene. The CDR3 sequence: CASSQHGTDYGYTF. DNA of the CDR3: TGTGCCAGCAGTCAACACGGGACAGACTATGGCTACACCTTC.

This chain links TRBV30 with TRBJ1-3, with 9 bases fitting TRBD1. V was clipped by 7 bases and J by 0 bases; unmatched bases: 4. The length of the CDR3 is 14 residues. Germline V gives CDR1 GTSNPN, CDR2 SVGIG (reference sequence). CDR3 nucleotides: TGTGCCTCGGACAGGGGCTTCTCTGGAAACACCATATATTTT. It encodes CASDRGFSGNTIYF.

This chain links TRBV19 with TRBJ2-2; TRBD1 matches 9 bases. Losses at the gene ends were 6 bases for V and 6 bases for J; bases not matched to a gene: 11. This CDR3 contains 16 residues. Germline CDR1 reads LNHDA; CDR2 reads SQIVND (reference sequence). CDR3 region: CASRNPGQGLSGELFF. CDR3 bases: TGTGCCAGTAGAAATCCGGGACAGGGTTTATCCGGGGAGCTGTTTTTT.

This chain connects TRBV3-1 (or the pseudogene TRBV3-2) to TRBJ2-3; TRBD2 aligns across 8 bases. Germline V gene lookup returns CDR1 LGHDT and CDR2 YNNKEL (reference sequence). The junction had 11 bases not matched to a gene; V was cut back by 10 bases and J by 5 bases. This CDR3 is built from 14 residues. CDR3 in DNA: TGTGCCACGTCCCCGGGAGGGCCTAGAGATACGCAGTATTTT. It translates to CATSPGGPRDTQYF.

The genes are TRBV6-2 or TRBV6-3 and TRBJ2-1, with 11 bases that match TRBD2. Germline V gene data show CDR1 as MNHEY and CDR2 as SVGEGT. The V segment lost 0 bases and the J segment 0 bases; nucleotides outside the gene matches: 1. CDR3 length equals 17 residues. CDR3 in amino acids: CASSYSTSGSSYNEQFF. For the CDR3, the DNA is TGTGCCAGCAGTTACTCAACTAGCGGGAGCTCCTACAATGAGCAGTTCTTC.

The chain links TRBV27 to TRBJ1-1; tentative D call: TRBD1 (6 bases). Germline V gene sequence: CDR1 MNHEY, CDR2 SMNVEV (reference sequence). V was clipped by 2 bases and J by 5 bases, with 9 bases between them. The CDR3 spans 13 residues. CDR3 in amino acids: CASSLQGWTEAFF. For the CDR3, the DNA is TGTGCCAGCAGTTTACAGGGGTGGACTGAAGCTTTCTTT.

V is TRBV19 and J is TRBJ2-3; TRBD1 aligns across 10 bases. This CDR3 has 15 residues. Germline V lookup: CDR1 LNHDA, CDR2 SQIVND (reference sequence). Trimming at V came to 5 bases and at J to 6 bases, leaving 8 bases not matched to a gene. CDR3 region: CASSSSGTGDDTQYF. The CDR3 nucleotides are TGTGCCAGTAGTTCTTCCGGGACAGGGGACGATACGCAGTATTTT. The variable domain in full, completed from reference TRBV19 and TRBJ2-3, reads DGGITQSPKYLFRKEGQNVTLSCEQNLNHDAMYWYRQDPGQGLRLIYYSQIVNDFQKGDIAEGYSVSREKKESFPLTVTSAQKNPTAFYLCASSSSGTGDDTQYFGPGTRLTVL.

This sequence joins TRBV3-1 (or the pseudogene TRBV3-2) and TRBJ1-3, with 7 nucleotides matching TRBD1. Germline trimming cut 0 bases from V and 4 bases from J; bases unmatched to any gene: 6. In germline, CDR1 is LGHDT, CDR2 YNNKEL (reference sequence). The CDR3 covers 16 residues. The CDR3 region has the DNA TGTGCCAGCAGCCAAGATATTAGGGGACAGGGAAACACCATATATTTT. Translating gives CASSQDIRGQGNTIYF.

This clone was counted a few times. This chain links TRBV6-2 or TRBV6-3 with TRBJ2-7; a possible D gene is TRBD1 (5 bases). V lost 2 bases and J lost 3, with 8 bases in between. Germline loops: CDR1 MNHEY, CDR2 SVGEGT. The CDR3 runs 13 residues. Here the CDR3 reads CASSYGAHYEQYF. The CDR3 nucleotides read TGTGCCAGCAGTTACGGGGCTCACTACGAGCAGTACTTC.